This TCR beta chain was sequenced during a study of blood T cell repertoires in COVID-19. The wider study: Collection of acute and convalescent COVID-19 samples took place in the United States, Italy and Spain. Sources were T cells, B-cell-depleted T cells, or PBMCs; the material itself was cDNA or gDNA.

V lost 3 bases to trimming and J lost 1 base; unmatched junction nucleotides: 3. The CDR3 spans 15 residues. The germline V gene has CDR1 LGHDT and CDR2 YNNKEL (reference sequence). In the source study's methods: Amplifying reference gene primers gave estimates of nucleated cell counts. Assay used: immunoSEQ multiplex PCR; TCRdb lists only in-frame clones, some missing. V and J calls and clone size are copied from that table; D and trimming were computed from the DNA. This sample carries 120,000 to 150,000 clones, approximately 86% of them seen once, and the ten largest clones take roughly 8.7%. The TCR originated in a woman aged 60-70 years with acute or convalescent COVID-19. The genes are TRBV3-1 (or the pseudogene TRBV3-2) and TRBJ2-3; 8 positions match TRBD1. Sequences were obtained from peripheral blood. The CDR3 is CASSQGQARTDTQYF. CDR3 coding DNA: TGTGCCAGCAGCCAGGGACAGGCTCGCACAGATACGCAGTATTTT.